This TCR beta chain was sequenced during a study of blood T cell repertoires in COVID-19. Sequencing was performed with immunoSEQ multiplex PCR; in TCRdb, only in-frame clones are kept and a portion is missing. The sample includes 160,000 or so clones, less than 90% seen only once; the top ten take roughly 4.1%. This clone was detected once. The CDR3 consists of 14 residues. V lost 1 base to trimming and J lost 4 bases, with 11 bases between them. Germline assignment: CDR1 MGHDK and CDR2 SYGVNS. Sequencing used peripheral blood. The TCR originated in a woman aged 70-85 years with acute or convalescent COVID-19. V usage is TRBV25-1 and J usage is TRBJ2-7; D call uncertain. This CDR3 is CASSELGSDYEQYF. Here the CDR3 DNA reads TGTGCCAGCAGTGAATTGGGCAGTGATTACGAGCAGTACTTC.